This T cell receptor beta chain was identified during a study of T cell repertoires and HLA-DP antigens. Study information: CD4+ T cells were cocultured with HeLa cells expressing HLA-DP. DNA input averaged about 200 ng in sorted CD137+CD4+ and roughly 1.2 ug in pre-culture CD4+.

About this clone itself: Its antigen is as yet unknown.

The CDR3 extends over 13 amino acids. Looked up from germline, CDR1 is ENHRY and CDR2 is SYGVKD. V lost 10 bases and J lost 8; bases outside the gene matches: 7. Study-wide results and caveats: The CD4+ repertoire was not split into naive and memory.

Sequencing used immunoSEQ multiplex PCR; TCRdb keeps in-frame clones, though not all of them. The data hold about 73,000 clones, with roughly 77% observed a single time. Input material: CD4+ T cells from PBMCs. The rearrangement links TRBV10-3 to TRBJ2-1; 11 bases match TRBD1. This sequence was found in a man aged 55-75 years in good health and CMV-seronegative. CDR3 sequence reads: CATLGQGAYEQFF. The CDR3 DNA sequence: TGTGCCACCCTAGGACAGGGGGCATATGAGCAGTTCTTC.